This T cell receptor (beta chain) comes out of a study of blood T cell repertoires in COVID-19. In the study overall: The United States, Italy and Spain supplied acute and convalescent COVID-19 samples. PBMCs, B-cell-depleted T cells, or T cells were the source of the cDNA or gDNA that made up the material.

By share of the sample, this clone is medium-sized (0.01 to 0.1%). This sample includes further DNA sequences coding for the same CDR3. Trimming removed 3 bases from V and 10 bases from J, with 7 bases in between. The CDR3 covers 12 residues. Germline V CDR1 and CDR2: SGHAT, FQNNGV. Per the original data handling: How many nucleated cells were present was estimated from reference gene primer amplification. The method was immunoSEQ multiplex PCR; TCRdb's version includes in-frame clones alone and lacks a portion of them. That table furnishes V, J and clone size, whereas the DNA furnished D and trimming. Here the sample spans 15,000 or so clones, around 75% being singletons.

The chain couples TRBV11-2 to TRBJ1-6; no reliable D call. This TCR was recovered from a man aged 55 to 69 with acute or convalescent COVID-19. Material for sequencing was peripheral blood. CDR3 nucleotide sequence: TGTGCCAGCAGCTTCGGAGGCTCACCCCTCCACTTT. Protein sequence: CASSFGGSPLHF.